This TCR beta chain is drawn from a study of cytomegalovirus exposure and HLA in healthy donors (dated by TCRdb to 2016 to 2017). As for the study more broadly: According to an earlier analysis of a few hundred of the donors, roughly 180 million T cells yielded roughly 110 million unique TCR beta sequences and roughly 280 Gb of sequence data. An earlier analysis of about 620 of the donors applied high-throughput TCR beta sequencing to assess whether each TCR beta V gene segment acted as functional or pseudogenic. The study aimed to test whether signatures of past pathogen exposure could be identified by cataloging public T cell receptors. To predict cytomegalovirus infection status, the study combined high-throughput TCR immunosequencing, statistical association of individual TCRs with disease status, and machine learning. A later genetic analysis used genome-wide SNP genotypes for about three fifths of the 666 donors, treating that subset as a discovery cohort. The T cell repertoires of 666 subjects were profiled by immunosequencing and related to cytomegalovirus serostatus. In a later analysis, previously published TCR beta repertoires from 550 to 700 donors were re-analyzed and high-resolution HLA genotyping was added so that TCR occurrence patterns could be studied. Around 320 gigabases of sequencing data and approximately 93 million unique TCR sequences were included in an early release covering roughly 700 HLA-typed donors. HLA typing included class I and class II loci at four-digit resolution. Among 398 genotyped donors of the cohort, an average of about 240,000 unique TCR beta nucleotide sequences were sequenced per donor, roughly 18% of them non-productive. The later analysis used no new phenotypic data to find candidate immune exposures, relying instead on TCR beta sequences and their occurrence across donors. A few DR-DQ haplotypes were treated as single units for association and clustering because of strong linkage in the cohort. Typing coverage differed by locus: A, B, C, DRB1 and DQB1 were typed in about 620-640 donors, DQA1 in about 510, DPA1 in 600 to 610, and DPB1 in around 490. Of the 398 genotyped donors, around 81% fell in the genetic ancestry cluster associated with self-reported Caucasian donors. All discovery cohort repertoires had been generated using a single sequencing platform. Donor age, sex, ethnicity and CMV serostatus were compiled together with the repertoire data. In addition to the first cohort of approximately 670 subjects, a separate validation cohort of about 120 different subjects was used.

The CDR3 measures 13 amino acids from cysteine to phenylalanine. Only the CDR3 DNA is retained, 39 bases long and in frame from the first base. The junction shows trimming of 4 bases on V and 7 bases on J, plus 11 bases between the germline ends. The CDR1 and CDR2 encoded by the germline V gene are MNHNS and SASEGT. Study-level results and caveats: In the study, around 150 TCR beta chains were listed as associated with cytomegalovirus. Assigning TCR associations to individual alleles was difficult when HLA alleles, especially DR and DQ, strongly co-occurred. A later analysis associated 15,000 or so TCR beta sequences with specific HLA alleles at a false discovery rate of 0.05. In vitro tests confirmed that a few of the cytomegalovirus-associated TCR beta chains recognize cytomegalovirus antigens. It was suggested by the authors that the approach could potentially be generalized to other disease states and immunological phenotypes. Cytomegalovirus status was reported to be diagnosed by the classifier with high specificity and sensitivity in both the original and validation cohorts. According to a later analysis, most CMV-associated TCR beta chains appeared to be HLA-restricted, and the HLA associations seemed to be driven largely by CMV exposure. The 87-base-pair reads could not distinguish some IMGT-functional V segments, including TRBV6-2 and TRBV6-3, so those segments were excluded. According to a later analysis, parvovirus B19, influenza, CMV and Epstein-Barr virus appeared linked to several top co-occurrence clusters. An association between a missense DCLRE1C variant and V-gene and J-gene trimming of TCR beta chains was found in a later genetic analysis and replicated in an independent cohort. Immune exposure information for the cohort was limited to CMV serostatus. In a later analysis, TCR association rates were found to vary across HLA loci, with the most associated TCRs seen for DRB1 alleles and the fewest for HLA-C alleles. The sequencing pipeline was judged likely to have produced a cluster of highly shared sequence variants as a technical artifact. Compared with the roughly 720-donor mean, donors in an Asian-associated ancestry cluster had fewer N-insertions in productive TCRs, according to a later genetic analysis. Correlated functional status among segregating V segments might reflect linkage disequilibrium, but an unknown experimental factor could not be ruled out. In a later analysis, HLA-associated TCR beta chains showed more clonal expansion and lower generation probabilities than non-associated chains that were equally common. In an earlier analysis of 587 of the donors, most TCR beta V segments appeared in productive rearrangements about 87% or about 30% of the time, broadly matching IMGT annotations. The earlier analysis of fewer than 750 of the donors excluded some 16 rarely observed V segments, including chromosome 9 orphons, because counts were too low. Because HLA typing was unavailable for some donors at each locus, only the typed subset was used in association tests. A further reported finding was that TCR beta sequences accurately predicted the HLA-A and HLA-B alleles for most subjects in the first cohort. The cohort was sequenced for TCR beta chains only, and without alpha or paired-chain data the features that could be detected were limited. Across donors, most TCR sequences were observed very rarely, whereas some public TCRs were present in many individuals. The presence/absence analyses assumed that sequencing depth was roughly uniform across donors, and that assumption may not be true.

To note about this clone: What this receptor recognizes is not known. No much larger clonotype is one base removed from it; base qualities were not supplied.

In total, about 650 healthy bone marrow donors made up the cohort. At the time of sampling, every cohort member was nominally healthy, though immune exposures that went unrecorded were likely present. The donor tested CMV seropositive, placing the donor among the 289 seropositive members of the cohort. A peripheral blood sample was provided by each donor, and peripheral blood mononuclear cells were used for TCR beta sequencing. The Qiagen DNeasy Blood Extraction Kit was used to extract genomic DNA from the blood cell samples. Library method: the immunoSEQ multiplex PCR assay. For the multiplex PCR, a mixture combining 60 forward primers for TCR Vbeta segments and 13 reverse primers for TCR Jbeta segments was used. The CDR3 region of rearranged TCR beta genes was amplified from genomic DNA with a multiplex PCR assay. The amplified TCR beta libraries were sequenced on the Illumina HiSeq System as 87-base-pair reads. The authors' pipeline ran thus. A later analysis tallied around 82 million unique TCR beta chains across the 650 to 750 repertoires, and approximately 11 million of those chains were shared by two or more donors. To remove PCR and sequencing errors, raw reads were error-corrected and collapsed into unique sequences using a nearest-neighbor algorithm that merged closely related sequences. Alignment of CDR3 sequences to IMGT reference sequences was used to assign V, D and J gene segments. For a sequence to be retained, a match of at least six nucleotides to both a V gene segment and a J gene segment was required. A rearrangement counted as productive if the CDR3 had no stop codons and remained in frame with V and J, and every other rearrangement counted as non-productive. CDR3 was defined according to IMGT convention as the region running from the second conserved V-encoded cysteine to the conserved J-encoded phenylalanine. The earlier analysis of approximately 500 of the donors excluded sequences that lacked an unambiguous match to a single V gene segment. An earlier analysis of almost 600 of the donors classified V segments as functional when productive rearrangements were above 56.7% and as segregating when the standard deviation between donors was above 5%. A statistical classification framework was built for diagnosing cytomegalovirus status from the catalog of TCR beta chain sequences. In a later analysis, TCR nucleotide sequences were compared against IMGT/GENE-DB human TR gene sequences so that V and J genes could be assigned. In a later analysis, CDR3 sequences and most-parsimonious VDJ recombination scenarios were assigned using the TCRdist pipeline. In a later analysis, every TCR beta chain was defined by the combination of its CDR3 amino acid sequence and its V-gene family, and reads without a unique V-gene family were dropped. In a later analysis, around 650 highly shared, low-generation-probability nucleotide sequences were removed to address suspected cross-contamination and a sequencing artifact. A later analysis calculated a clonal expansion index for each public chain from normalized within-repertoire ranks of inferred template counts. A later analysis computed generation probabilities with a VDJ recombination model fitted to out-of-frame rearrangements, and checked the results against IGoR. In a later analysis, TCR-TCR, TCR-HLA and TCR-CMV co-occurrence was scored with hypergeometric tests, and a repertoire-size bias correction was applied to TCR pairs. A later analysis estimated false discovery rates by permuting HLA or CMV assignments 20 times. A later analysis grouped co-occurring TCRs with DBSCAN, adding TCRdist sequence similarity when clustering within HLA-allele-positive subsets. For co-occurrence clustering, repertoires with fewer than 30,000 or more than 120,000 public chains were excluded, along with about five repertoires with anomalous nucleotide sharing. Entries here come from immuneACCESS through TCRdb and include only in-frame sequences with V and J called. Some clones fail to appear in such tables; in the studies checked, an unresolved V gene covers under half of the shortfall, and the cause of the remainder is unknown. Clonal size and the V and J genes are those of that table, whereas D and trimming came from the DNA. In all, the sample holds 110,000 to 150,000 clones, and 82% of those were seen once. The ten biggest clones cover roughly 10% of the sample.

The sequence links TRBV6-1 to TRBJ1-5; the D gene cannot be named for sure. The sequencing sample was made of PBMCs. The TCR comes from a woman aged 60-70 years in good health and CMV-seropositive. DNA sequence: TGTGCCAGCAGTGTGGACTTACGGCAGCCCCAGCATTTT. Translated, this gives CASSVDLRQPQHF.